One sample yielded the 31 T cell receptor beta chains listed below, sequenced in a study of beta chain features in type 1 diabetes. As every portion of the isolated RNA was reverse transcribed, the sequencing read expressed TCRB transcripts. TCRdb keeps only in-frame clones here, not all; method: immunoSEQ multiplex PCR. The repertoire holds roughly 300,000 clones, 14% seen once, with more than 6.5% in the top ten. The sample taken for sequencing was central memory CD4+ T cells from blood. These receptors originate from a man aged 30 to 39 in good health.

This clone has a single count. A much larger clone lies a single base off, so this may be a read error. V usage is TRBV7-9 and J usage is TRBJ2-3; D is unresolved. The CDR3 length is 13 residues. V lost 0 bases, J lost 4 bases, and 5 bases lay in between. Germline CDR1 is SEHNR and CDR2 is FQNEAQ (reference sequence). The CDR3 protein is CASSLAAADTQYF. CDR3 nucleotides: TGTGCCAGCAGCTTAGCGGCGGCAGATACGCAGTATTTT.

The rearrangement links TRBV5-6 to TRBJ2-1; 8 bases are shared with TRBD2. From germline, CDR1 is SGHDT and CDR2 YYEEEE. Trimming removed 6 bases from V and 8 bases from J; junction bases left unmatched: 4. This CDR3 is built from 12 residues. The DNA of the CDR3 is TGTGCCAGCAATAGCGGGACCTATGAGCAGTTCTTC. It is translated as CASNSGTYEQFF.

Many counts were recorded for this clone. Other DNA sequences in this specimen translate into the identical CDR3. The rearrangement joins TRBV18 to TRBJ1-1, with D uncertain. Germline-derived CDR1 and CDR2 are KGHSH and LQKENI. The CDR3 is made up of 12 amino acids. Trimming took 4 bases from V and 1 from J, leaving 4 bases between them. The chain's CDR3 is CASSLGNTEAFF. The CDR3 bases are TGTGCCAGCTCACTCGGGAACACTGAAGCTTTCTTT.

The rearrangement links TRBV2 to TRBJ2-3; the match to TRBD2 covers 13 bases. The trim removed 9 bases at V and 6 bases at J, leaving 9 bases unmatched. CDR1 and CDR2 (germline): SNHLY, FYNNEI. The CDR3 is 15 residues long. CDR3 coding DNA: TGTGCCAGTGGACTACTAGCGGGGGGGGCGGATACGCAGTATTTT. This codes for CASGLLAGGADTQYF. Supplemented by reference TRBV2 and TRBJ2-3, the full variable domain reads EPEVTQTPSHQVTQMGQEVILRCVPISNHLYFYWYRQILGQKVEFLVSFYNNEISEKSEIFDDQFSVERPDGSNFTLKIRSTKLEDSAMYFCASGLLAGGADTQYFGPGTRLTVL.

The chain carries TRBV6-1 and TRBJ2-2, with D possibly matching TRBD1 (6 bases). Per germline, CDR1 MNHNS and CDR2 SASEGT. There are 14 residues in the CDR3. Trimming shortened V by 7 bases and J by 5 bases, and 14 bases separated the two germline ends. The CDR3 loop is CASKDRVTTGELFF. CDR3 bases: TGTGCCAGCAAGGACAGAGTGACGACCGGGGAGCTGTTTTTT.

This sequence joins TRBV7-8 and TRBJ2-2; D call uncertain. The CDR3 extends over 17 amino acids. Trimming removed 0 bases from V and 3 bases from J, with 14 bases in between. The germline CDR1 and CDR2 sequences are SGHVS and FQNEAQ. CDR3 nucleotides: TGTGCCAGCAGCTTAGCGCGAGTCAGGATAGACACCGGGGAGCTGTTTTTT. Residues: CASSLARVRIDTGELFF.

The rearrangement links TRBV6-1 to TRBJ1-2; D ambiguous. Trimming stripped 7 bases from V and 8 bases from J, with 23 bases between. The CDR3 totals 15 residues. Germline V CDR1 and CDR2: MNHNS, SASEGT. The CDR3, as DNA: TGTGCCAGCATCGAAATCCCCGGGAGGCAAGAGGGCTACACCTTC. Translation: CASIEIPGRQEGYTF.

In its sample, this clone was seen many times. One base separates it from a far larger clone, so it is likely a read error. The chain uses TRBV7-3 and TRBJ2-5, with 8 bases that match TRBD2. This CDR3 comprises 17 residues. Germline CDR1 reads SGHTA; CDR2 reads FQGTGA. V was clipped by 5 bases and J by 3 bases; unmatched bases: 14. CDR3 nucleotides: TGTGCCAGCAGCCGCGGGGCCTCCGGGGGGGCTAAAGAGACCCAGTACTTC. Protein: CASSRGASGGAKETQYF. Using reference TRBV7-3 and TRBJ2-5 for the parts outside the CDR3, the full variable domain is GAGVSQTPSNKVTEKGKYVELRCDPISGHTALYWYRQSLGQGPEFLIYFQGTGAADDSGLPNDRFFAVRPEGSVSTLKIQRTERGDSAVYLCASSRGASGGAKETQYFGPGTRLLVL.

The chain recombines TRBV15 with TRBJ1-1, with D possibly matching TRBD1 (5 bases). Deletions cut 0 bases from V and 10 bases from J, with 12 bases between. The CDR3 runs to 13 residues. Germline V gene sequence: CDR1 LNHNV, CDR2 YYDKDF (reference sequence). The CDR3 spells CATSRDPGDGAFF. For the CDR3, the DNA is TGTGCCACCAGCAGAGATCCGGGGGATGGAGCTTTCTTT. Variable domain in full (rest from reference TRBV15 and TRBJ1-1): DAMVIQNPRYQVTQFGKPVTLSCSQTLNHNVMYWYQQKSSQAPKLLFHYYDKDFNNEADTPDNFQSRRPNTSFCFLDIRSPGLGDTAMYLCATSRDPGDGAFFGQGTRLTVV.

J is TRBJ2-2 and V is TRBV10-2; D uncertain. The CDR3 totals 14 residues. The germline V and J ends were trimmed by 2 bases and 7 bases, with 11 bases remaining between them. Germline CDR1 is WSHSY and CDR2 is SAAADI. CDR3: CASSETRQIGELFF. The CDR3 region has the DNA TGCGCCAGCAGTGAGACGAGACAAATCGGGGAGCTGTTTTTT.

The chain couples TRBV4-2 to TRBJ2-1; possibly TRBD1 for D (5 bases). In germline, CDR1 is LGHNA, CDR2 YNFKEQ. The CDR3 extends over 11 amino acids. V was shortened by 4 bases and J by 8 bases, with 6 bases between the two germline ends. The CDR3 sequence: CASSPRDEQFF. DNA for the CDR3: TGTGCCAGCAGCCCCAGGGATGAGCAGTTCTTC.

V is TRBV11-1 and J is TRBJ2-1, with 12 bases aligning to TRBD2. The CDR3 spans 19 residues. The V segment lost 4 bases and the J segment 0 bases; nucleotides outside the gene matches: 10. CDR1 and CDR2 from the germline V gene are SGHAT and FQDESV (reference sequence). CDR3 sequence (DNA): TGTGCCAGCAGCTCCTTCCTAGCGGGAGGGTCAAGCTCCTACAATGAGCAGTTCTTC. Amino acid sequence: CASSSFLAGGSSSYNEQFF.

This clone has only a few counts. V is TRBV4-3 and J is TRBJ1-2; the D gene is possibly TRBD1 (5 bases). The CDR3 sequence is 13 residues long. Germline loops: CDR1 LGHNA, CDR2 YSLEER. V gave up 0 bases and J gave up 8 bases, with 10 bases separating them. The CDR3 region is CASSQDLRVGYTF. The CDR3 coding sequence is TGCGCCAGCAGCCAAGATCTCAGGGTCGGCTACACCTTC.

As to this clone: Other DNA sequences from this sample encode an identical CDR3 as well. The chain carries TRBV7-9 and TRBJ2-3, with no clear D. The germline CDR1 and CDR2 sequences are SEHNR and FQNEAQ (reference sequence). CDR3 length: 14 amino acids. The V end was cut by 4 bases, the J end by 2 bases, with 10 bases between. DNA of the CDR3: TGTGCCAGCAGCTCTACCCGTTCCACAGATACGCAGTATTTT. It is translated as CASSSTRSTDTQYF.

This clone has more than one count but fewer than ten. This rearrangement joins TRBV11-2 to TRBJ2-3; perhaps TRBD1 as D (5 bases). The length of the CDR3 is 17 residues. The germline gives CDR1 SGHAT, CDR2 FQNNGV. V was shortened by 1 base and J by 6 bases, with 20 bases between the two germline ends. The DNA of the CDR3 is TGTGCCAGCAGCTTAGGAATCCAGGGTCTGTCCTTGGATACGCAGTATTTT. Its protein is CASSLGIQGLSLDTQYF.

The chain joins TRBV5-1 to TRBJ2-3; D tentatively reads TRBD1 or TRBD2 (5 bases each). The CDR3 has 16 residues. Germline V gene lookup returns CDR1 SGHRS and CDR2 YFSETQ. V shed 4 bases and J shed 4 bases, with 19 bases lying between them. CDR3 sequence (DNA): TGCGCCAGCAGCCCCATTAGAGGGACGTCTCCAGATACGCAGTATTTT. It translates to CASSPIRGTSPDTQYF.

This clone was seen a handful of times. The chain recombines TRBV7-8 with TRBJ1-1; D unclear. The germline gives CDR1 SGHVS, CDR2 FQNEAQ. V gave up 0 bases and J gave up 0 bases, with 5 bases separating them. The CDR3 length is 14 residues. CDR3 protein: CASSLAQMNTEAFF. The CDR3 DNA sequence: TGTGCCAGCAGCTTAGCCCAAATGAACACTGAAGCTTTCTTT.

This clone was seen more than once but under ten times. The V call is TRBV10-3, the J call TRBJ1-5; possible D gene TRBD1, 6 bases. V was shortened by 6 bases and J by 5 bases, with 11 bases between the two germline ends. The length of the CDR3 is 13 residues. CDR1 is ENHRY, CDR2 SYGVKD, per germline. DNA of the CDR3: TGTGCCATCAGGGACAACAGGGATCAGCCCCAGCATTTT. Amino acid sequence: CAIRDNRDQPQHF.

The J gene is TRBJ1-2, the V gene TRBV7-2; D perhaps matches TRBD1 (5 bases). V was shortened by 4 bases and J by 4 bases, with 13 bases between the two germline ends. This CDR3 has 14 amino acids. Germline V gene lookup returns CDR1 SGHTA and CDR2 FQGNSA. The CDR3 protein is CASSSRSGTYGYTF. CDR3 DNA: TGTGCCAGCAGCTCCCGGTCGGGGACCTATGGCTACACCTTC.

The chain uses TRBV5-1 and TRBJ1-2, with a weak D call TRBD1 (6 bases). This CDR3 spans 13 amino acids. Trimming took 4 bases from V and 6 from J, leaving 13 bases between them. Germline CDR1 and CDR2: SGHRS and YFSETQ. This CDR3 reads CASSPTGFDGYTF. The DNA for the CDR3 is TGCGCCAGCAGCCCGACAGGTTTTGATGGCTACACCTTC.

The chain is built from TRBV6-1 and TRBJ2-1, with D possibly TRBD2 on 5 matching bases. The ends were cut back, 3 bases at V and 7 bases at J, with 13 bases in the middle. Per germline, CDR1 MNHNS and CDR2 SASEGT. CDR3 length: 14 amino acids. The CDR3: CASSDSLRVNEQFF. Here the CDR3 DNA reads TGTGCCAGCAGTGATTCGTTGAGGGTTAATGAGCAGTTCTTC.

The chain links TRBV7-9 to TRBJ2-2, with unresolved D. V lost 6 bases to trimming and J lost 6 bases, with 14 bases between them. From germline, CDR1 is SEHNR and CDR2 FQNEAQ (reference sequence). The CDR3 runs to 14 residues. The CDR3 sequence: CASRGRTMAGELFF. Written as DNA, the CDR3 is TGTGCCAGCAGGGGAAGGACCATGGCCGGGGAGCTGTTTTTT.

There are a few counts of this clone. CDR3 sequence: CASSEQGSGNTIYF. CDR3 bases: TGCGCCAGCAGCGAACAGGGCTCTGGAAACACCATATATTTT. The gene calls are TRBV10-2 and TRBJ1-3, with D possibly TRBD1 on 6 matching bases. From germline, CDR1 is WSHSY and CDR2 SAAADI. The CDR3 consists of 14 residues. V lost 6 bases and J lost 0, with 9 bases in between.

In this sample, this clone turned up once. This sequence joins TRBV6-1 and TRBJ2-5; 7 bases match TRBD1. The CDR3 consists of 13 residues. The trim removed 6 bases at V and 7 bases at J, leaving 8 bases unmatched. The germline gives CDR1 MNHNS, CDR2 SASEGT. The CDR3 DNA reads as TGTGCCAGCAGCGGGACAGCCCGCGGGACCCAGTACTTC. Protein: CASSGTARGTQYF.

This clone was counted at least ten times. In DNA form, the CDR3 reads TGTGCCAGCAGCTTTGGTAGGGCCAATCAGCCCCAGCATTTT. It codes for CASSFGRANQPQHF. V gene TRBV5-6 combines with J gene TRBJ1-5; no definite D call. CDR1 is SGHDT and CDR2 is YYEEEE in the germline V gene. This CDR3 comprises 14 residues. V lost 2 bases, J lost 3 bases, and 9 bases lay in between.

The chain uses TRBV4-3 and TRBJ2-1, with D maybe TRBD1 (6 bases). Deletions cut 1 base from V and 4 bases from J, with 11 bases between. The CDR3 covers 15 residues. Per germline, CDR1 LGHNA and CDR2 YSLEER. CDR3 amino acids: CASSQGRQEYNEQFF. The CDR3 DNA reads TGCGCCAGCAGCCAAGGGCGACAGGAGTACAATGAGCAGTTCTTC.

The chain joins TRBV7-2 to TRBJ2-5; D is unresolved. The CDR3 sequence is 14 residues long. Germline CDR1 SGHTA, CDR2 FQGNSA. Between the trimmed V and J ends, which lost 5 bases and 2 bases, there was a span of 12 bases. The CDR3 DNA reads as TGTGCCAGCAGCACATACTCGGCGCAAGAGACCCAGTACTTC. Encoded protein: CASSTYSAQETQYF.

As DNA, the CDR3 is TGTGCCAGCAGCTTGATAGCGGGCGTCACAGATACGCAGTATTTT. Its protein product is CASSLIAGVTDTQYF. The gene calls are TRBV7-2 and TRBJ2-3, with TRBD2 matching 7 bases. CDR1 and CDR2 from the germline V gene are SGHTA and FQGNSA. J gave up 2 bases and V 3 bases, and 5 bases lay outside the gene matches. The length of the CDR3 is 15 residues.

Worth noting for this clone: One end of the junction varies from germline; a read error may be responsible. The rearrangement uses TRBV11-2 and TRBJ2-7; maybe TRBD1 (6 bases). Per germline, CDR1 SGHAT and CDR2 FQNNGV. The CDR3 consists of 14 residues. This CDR3 is CASSLGTVPYKQYF. CDR3 bases: TGTGCCAGCAGCTTAGGGACAGTCCCCTACAAGCAGTACTTC.

This chain links TRBV14 with TRBJ2-3, with TRBD2 matching over 14 bases. This CDR3 has 15 residues. J gave up 4 bases and V 4 bases, and 1 base lay outside the gene matches. Germline CDR1 reads SGHDN; CDR2 reads FVKESK. CDR3 DNA sequence: TGTGCCAGCAGCCCGACTAGCGGGGGGGCAGATACGCAGTATTTT. Translating it yields CASSPTSGGADTQYF. The full variable domain, its missing parts supplied by reference TRBV14 and TRBJ2-3, is EAGVTQFPSHSVIEKGQTVTLRCDPISGHDNLYWYRRVMGKEIKFLLHFVKESKQDESGMPNNRFLAERTGGTYSTLKVQPAELEDSGVYFCASSPTSGGADTQYFGPGTRLTVL.

This chain links TRBV2 with TRBJ1-4; 9 bases line up with TRBD1. Germline CDR1 SNHLY, CDR2 FYNNEI. With 7 bases clipped from V and 6 bases from J, the junction kept 9 bases outside the gene matches. There are 15 residues in the CDR3. CDR3 residues: CASTRSGQGDEKLFF. The CDR3 nucleotides are TGTGCCAGCACCCGCTCGGGACAGGGAGATGAAAAACTGTTTTTT.